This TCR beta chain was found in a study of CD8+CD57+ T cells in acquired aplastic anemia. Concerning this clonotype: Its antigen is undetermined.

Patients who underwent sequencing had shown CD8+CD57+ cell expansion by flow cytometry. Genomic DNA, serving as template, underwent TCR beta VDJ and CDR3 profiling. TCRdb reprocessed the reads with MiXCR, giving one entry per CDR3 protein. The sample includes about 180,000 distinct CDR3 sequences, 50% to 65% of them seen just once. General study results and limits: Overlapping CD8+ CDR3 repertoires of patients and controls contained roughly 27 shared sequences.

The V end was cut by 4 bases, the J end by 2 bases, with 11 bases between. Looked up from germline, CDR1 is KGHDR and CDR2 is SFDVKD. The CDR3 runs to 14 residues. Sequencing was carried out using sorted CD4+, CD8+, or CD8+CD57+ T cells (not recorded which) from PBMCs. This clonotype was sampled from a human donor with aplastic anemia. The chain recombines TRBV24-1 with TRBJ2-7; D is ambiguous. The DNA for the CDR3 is TGTGCCACCAGTGAGGCAAGACAACCCTACGAGCAGTACTTC. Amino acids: CATSEARQPYEQYF.